The clone carrying this T cell receptor beta chain was counted a few times. The junction departs from germline at one end; a sequencing error may be responsible. CDR1 and CDR2 (germline): SGHAT, FQDESV (reference sequence). The CDR3 is made up of 14 amino acids. This record belongs to a study of early T cells in non-severe SARS-CoV-2 infection. MiXCR was run by TCRdb on the 5' RACE reads, yielding one entry per CDR3 protein. The sample yields around 77,000 distinct CDR3 sequences, over 9% seen once. Specimen: whole blood, collected at baseline. The V gene is TRBV11-1, the J gene TRBJ2-7; 12 bases map to TRBD2. The TCR was taken from an adult who was a healthcare worker with PCR-confirmed SARS-CoV-2 infection or an uninfected control (not recorded which). The CDR3 region has the DNA TGTGCCAGCGCGTCGACTAGCGGGGGCCTGGCGTCGCACTTC. This encodes CASASTSGGLASHF. Supplemented by reference TRBV11-1 and TRBJ2-7, the full variable domain reads EAEVAQSPRYKITEKSQAVAFWCDPISGHATLYWYRQILGQGPELLVQFQDESVVDDSQLPKDRFSAERLKGVDSTLKIQPAELGDSAMYLCASASTSGGLASHFGPGTRLTVT.